These 23 T cell receptor beta chains share one sample of origin, sequenced in a study of T-cell reconstitution after alpha-beta-depleted transplantation in children. During its preparation, the TCRbeta library received unique molecular identifiers. TCRdb reanalysed the PCR reads using MiXCR and keeps one entry per CDR3 protein. Of 300,000 to 400,000 distinct CDR3 sequences detected, 15% to 20% appear once; the ten largest clones hold approximately 38%. The source material was PBMCs, mostly from graft donor cells, sampled 360 days after TCRalphabeta/CD19-depleted stem cell transplant. Receptor source: a male patient between 2 and 15 years old who had a stem cell transplant for acute lymphoblastic leukemia, so the T cells may come from the graft donor.

This clonotype was detected a few times. The chain employs TRBV4-2 and TRBJ2-5, with 12 bases fitting TRBD2. CDR1 is LGHNA and CDR2 is YNFKEQ in the germline V gene. The CDR3 has 18 residues. Trimming at V came to 3 bases and at J to 5 bases, leaving 13 bases not matched to a gene. Here the CDR3 DNA reads TGTGCCAGCAGCCACGGAACTAGCGGGAGGTCGTGGAGGGAGACCCAGTACTTC. This codes for CASSHGTSGRSWRETQYF.

This clonotype came up a few times. The CDR3 coding sequence is TGTGCCTGGGGACTAGCGGGAGTCGATGAGCAGTTCTTC. Protein product: CAWGLAGVDEQFF. The J gene is TRBJ2-1, the V gene TRBV30; 13 bases are a match to TRBD2. The CDR3 length is 13 residues. The V gene's germline CDR1 is GTSNPN and CDR2 SVGIG (reference sequence). Germline trimming cut 5 bases from V and 8 bases from J; bases unmatched to any gene: 3.

This clonotype has just a few counts. The gene calls are TRBV10-2 and TRBJ2-1; D is tentatively TRBD1 or TRBD2 (5 bases each). The CDR3 runs to 19 residues. CDR1 and CDR2 from the germline V gene are WSHSY and SAAADI. Trimming shortened V by 6 bases and J by 7 bases, and 31 bases separated the two germline ends. The CDR3 loop is CASRGSVLGERATGNEQFF. DNA of the CDR3: TGCGCCAGCAGGGGTTCGGTTCTGGGGGAGAGGGCAACGGGTAATGAGCAGTTCTTC.

This clonotype appeared a few times. V and J are TRBV5-1 and TRBJ2-7, with 8 bases identical to TRBD1. From germline, CDR1 is SGHRS and CDR2 YFSETQ. With V trimmed by 7 bases and J by 0 bases, 3 bases remained unmatched. This CDR3 is 13 amino acids long. The CDR3 region has the DNA TGCGCCAGCCGGACAGGGAGCTCCTACGAGCAGTACTTC. It codes for CASRTGSSYEQYF. Variable domain in full (rest from reference TRBV5-1 and TRBJ2-7): KAGVTQTPRYLIKTRGQQVTLSCSPISGHRSVSWYQQTPGQGLQFLFEYFSETQRNKGNFPGRFSGRQFSNSRSEMNVSTLELGDSALYLCASRTGSSYEQYFGPGTRLTVT.

The chain links TRBV12-3 or TRBV12-4 to TRBJ2-3, with unresolved D. The CDR3 extends over 14 amino acids. The ends were cut back, 1 base at V and 7 bases at J, with 12 bases in the middle. CDR3 sequence: CASSLGGALNTQYF. The CDR3 DNA sequence: TGTGCCAGCAGTTTAGGGGGTGCGTTGAATACGCAGTATTTT.

V is TRBV27 and J is TRBJ1-5; D may be TRBD1 (5 bases). CDR1 and CDR2 from the germline V gene are MNHEY and SMNVEV (reference sequence). Trimming removed 2 bases at V and 1 base at J, with 9 bases between. The CDR3 is made up of 15 amino acids. The CDR3 coding sequence is TGTGCCAGCAGTTTAGAAGGGGACAGCAATCAGCCCCAGCATTTT. Translated: CASSLEGDSNQPQHF.

This clonotype was detected many times. The V and J genes are TRBV12-3 or TRBV12-4 and TRBJ2-7; 8 bases map to TRBD2. CDR3 length: 17 residues. V trimming: 4 bases; J trimming: 2 bases; junction bases outside the gene matches: 13. Here the CDR3 DNA reads TGTGCCAGCAGTTGGGGCGGGAGGATAGATTCTGCCTACGAGCAGTACTTC. Encoded protein: CASSWGGRIDSAYEQYF.

Concerning this clonotype: A much larger clone differs by one base, so this may be a read error. The CDR3 region is CATSYQGTDTQYF. CDR3 DNA: TGTGCCACCAGTTACCAGGGCACAGATACGCAGTATTTT. This chain links TRBV6-6 with TRBJ2-3; D gene uncertain. Germline V gene sequence: CDR1 MNHNY, CDR2 SVGAGI (reference sequence). The CDR3 sequence is 13 residues long.

The rearrangement joins TRBV7-2 to TRBJ2-1; D might be TRBD1 or TRBD2, each matching 5 bases. CDR1 and CDR2 from the germline V gene are SGHTA and FQGNSA. V lost 3 bases and J lost 2, with 11 bases in between. This CDR3 region has 15 residues. CDR3 sequence: CASSFYGTPYNEQFF. The DNA of the CDR3 is TGTGCCAGCAGCTTCTACGGGACCCCCTACAATGAGCAGTTCTTC. Complete variable domain (other parts from reference TRBV7-2 and TRBJ2-1): GAGVSQSPSNKVTEKGKDVELRCDPISGHTALYWYRQSLGQGLEFLIYFQGNSAPDKSGLPSDRFSAERTGGSVSTLTIQRTQQEDSAVYLCASSFYGTPYNEQFFGPGTRLTVL.

This clonotype appeared a few times. The J gene is TRBJ2-3, the V gene TRBV24-1, with 9 bases that match TRBD2. The ends lost 4 bases at V and 1 base at J; junction bases unmatched: 11. Germline V gene lookup returns CDR1 KGHDR and CDR2 SFDVKD. The CDR3 extends over 18 amino acids. Here the CDR3 DNA reads TGTGCCACCAGTGACGACAGGTTAGGCGGGAGGGGCACAGATACGCAGTATTTT. Translated, it gives CATSDDRLGGRGTDTQYF.

The V gene is TRBV6-5, the J gene TRBJ2-7; 7 bases fit TRBD2. CDR3 length equals 13 residues. V gave up 6 bases and J gave up 3 bases; unmatched junction bases: 5. Germline V gives CDR1 MNHEY, CDR2 SVGAGI. CDR3 DNA sequence: TGTGCCAGCAGCTTCGGGAGGTTCTACGAGCAGTACTTC. This encodes CASSFGRFYEQYF.

This clonotype was seen ten or more times. The V gene is TRBV7-2, the J gene TRBJ1-3, with D hard to call. The CDR3 length is 14 residues. V lost 2 bases and J 4 bases, leaving 9 bases between the germline ends. Germline V gene sequence: CDR1 SGHTA, CDR2 FQGNSA. The CDR3 protein is CASSLLPRGNTIYF. CDR3 sequence (DNA): TGTGCCAGCAGCTTATTGCCCCGGGGAAACACCATATATTTT.

The gene calls are TRBV28 and TRBJ2-1; TRBD2 might be the D (6 bases). Trimming pared 8 bases from V and 7 bases from J, leaving 18 bases between. This CDR3 contains 14 residues. Germline V gives CDR1 MDHEN, CDR2 SYDVKM. The CDR3 DNA follows: TGTGCCAGCGGACCTAGCGCCCCCTGGAATGAGCAGTTCTTC. This encodes CASGPSAPWNEQFF. Complete variable domain (other parts from reference TRBV28 and TRBJ2-1): DVKVTQSSRYLVKRTGEKVFLECVQDMDHENMFWYRQDPGLGLRLIYFSYDVKMKEKGDIPEGYSVSREKKERFSLILESASTNQTSMYLCASGPSAPWNEQFFGPGTRLTVL.

The chain joins TRBV12-3 or TRBV12-4 to TRBJ2-4; TRBD2 agrees at 7 bases. V lost 7 bases, J lost 4 bases, and 10 bases stayed unmatched. This CDR3 contains 15 residues. The CDR3 spells CASMTGGSLKNIQYF. The CDR3 DNA sequence: TGTGCCAGCATGACCGGCGGGAGTCTGAAAAACATTCAGTACTTC.

The table lists this clonotype with a few counts. The chain links TRBV5-1 to TRBJ1-5; tentative D call: TRBD1 (5 bases). The V end lost 4 bases, the J end lost 6 bases, and 17 bases lay between the germline ends. Germline loops: CDR1 SGHRS, CDR2 YFSETQ. This CDR3 has 15 amino acids. The CDR3 sequence is CASSDRDGSVQPQHF. The CDR3 DNA reads as TGCGCCAGCAGCGACCGGGACGGTAGCGTTCAGCCCCAGCATTTT.

CDR3 in amino acids: CASSPRTSRTDTQYF. DNA of the CDR3: TGTGCCAGCAGCCCTCGGACTAGCCGCACAGATACGCAGTATTTT. This chain connects TRBV7-8 to TRBJ2-3, with 8 nucleotides matching TRBD2. The V gene end was trimmed by 5 bases and the J gene end by 1 base; junction bases not matched to a gene: 5. The CDR3 has 15 amino acids. Germline CDR1 is SGHVS and CDR2 is FQNEAQ.

This clonotype showed up many times. The chain recombines TRBV30 with TRBJ2-1; a possible D gene is TRBD1 (7 bases). Trimming left V 5 bases short and J 7 bases short, with 15 bases between. This CDR3 comprises 13 residues. The germline V gene has CDR1 GTSNPN and CDR2 SVGIG (reference sequence). The CDR3 nucleotides are TGTGCCTGGGCGGGACAGCCTCTAAATGAGCAGTTCTTC. Translated, it gives CAWAGQPLNEQFF.

This clonotype was seen a handful of times. The J gene is TRBJ2-7, the V gene TRBV2, with D tentatively TRBD2 (5 bases). The CDR3 runs to 11 residues. V lost 8 bases, J lost 3 bases, and 8 bases lay in between. CDR1 is SNHLY and CDR2 is FYNNEI in the germline V gene. The CDR3 bases are TGTGCCAGCGGGAGCGACTACGAGCAGTACTTC. Its protein product is CASGSDYEQYF. The full variable domain, rest sourced from reference TRBV2 and TRBJ2-7, is EPEVTQTPSHQVTQMGQEVILRCVPISNHLYFYWYRQILGQKVEFLVSFYNNEISEKSEIFDDQFSVERPDGSNFTLKIRSTKLEDSAMYFCASGSDYEQYFGPGTRLTVT.

This clonotype was recorded at least ten times. Relative to the germline gene, one junction end is altered; a read error may explain this. CDR3 amino acids: CASSFAGGKETQYF. In nucleotides, the CDR3 is TGTGCTAGCAGCTTCGCAGGGGGAAAAGAGACCCAGTACTTC. The chain has TRBV7-7 and TRBJ2-5; 7 nucleotides align to TRBD1. The CDR3 loop spans 14 amino acids. The germline CDR1 and CDR2 sequences are SSHAT and FNYEAQ (reference sequence).

The V and J genes are TRBV6-5 and TRBJ2-5; TRBD1 matches at 7 bases. The junction had 8 bases not matched to a gene; V was cut back by 3 bases and J by 4 bases. This CDR3 contains 15 residues. Germline V CDR1 and CDR2: MNHEY, SVGAGI. The CDR3 nucleotides read TGTGCCAGCAGTTATGGGGCAGGGGGTAGAGAGACCCAGTACTTC. It is translated as CASSYGAGGRETQYF.

This sequence joins TRBV12-3 or TRBV12-4 and TRBJ2-1; 11 positions match TRBD2. CDR3 length: 18 residues. V trimming: 1 base; J trimming: 4 bases; junction bases outside the gene matches: 9. The CDR3 DNA reads TGTGCCAGCAGTTTAGGCCCCTTAGCGGGAGGGTTGTACAATGAGCAGTTCTTC. It encodes CASSLGPLAGGLYNEQFF.

A few counts support this clonotype. The rearrangement uses TRBV28 and TRBJ2-7; 13 positions agree with TRBD2. V was pared by 1 base and J by 6 bases, with 9 bases of the junction left unmatched. Germline CDR1 reads MDHEN; CDR2 reads SYDVKM. This CDR3 has 17 amino acids. CDR3 loop: CASSLSPLAGGPCEQYF. CDR3 bases: TGTGCCAGCAGTTTATCCCCACTAGCGGGAGGGCCCTGCGAGCAGTACTTC.

This clonotype showed up just a few times. The chain is built from TRBV4-2 and TRBJ2-7, with a possible D match to TRBD1 (5 bases). Germline CDR1 LGHNA, CDR2 YNFKEQ. V lost 0 bases, J lost 2 bases, and 8 bases lay in between. The CDR3 is 14 residues long. CDR3 amino acids: CASSQDPGPYEQYF. DNA of the CDR3: TGTGCCAGCAGCCAAGACCCAGGGCCCTACGAGCAGTACTTC.